Following are 25 T cell receptor beta chains from one sample sequenced in a study of blood T cell repertoires in COVID-19. Sequenced by immunoSEQ multiplex PCR; TCRdb stores in-frame clones only, minus some. The repertoire holds 82,000 or so clones, with 85% to 90% as singletons. The material sequenced was PBMCs or T cells enriched from blood (not recorded which). These receptors were collected from a woman aged 45 to 65 with acute COVID-19.

The CDR3 reads CASSSKAGTQYEQYF. The DNA for the CDR3 is TGTGCCAGCAGCTCGAAAGCCGGGACACAGTACGAGCAGTACTTC. V gene TRBV7-2 combines with J gene TRBJ2-7, with D tentatively TRBD1 (6 bases). The CDR3 has 15 amino acids. V was pared by 4 bases and J by 4 bases, with 17 bases between. The germline gives CDR1 SGHTA, CDR2 FQGNSA.

This chain links TRBV3-1 (or the pseudogene TRBV3-2) with TRBJ2-7, with 11 bases identical to TRBD2. Germline trimming cut 4 bases from V and 3 bases from J; bases unmatched to any gene: 5. The CDR3 has 15 residues. CDR1 LGHDT and CDR2 YNNKEL come from the germline V gene (reference sequence). This CDR3 reads CASSPHGTSGYEQYF. The CDR3 region has the DNA TGTGCCAGCAGCCCCCACGGGACTAGCGGCTACGAGCAGTACTTC.

The chain carries TRBV9 and TRBJ2-7, with a possible D match to TRBD1 (6 bases). The CDR3 length is 15 residues. With 1 base removed from V and 2 bases from J, the gap between germline ends came to 13 bases. Germline values: CDR1 SGDLS, CDR2 YYNGEE. The CDR3 nucleotides read TGTGCCAGCAGCGTACTCCCCGGACAGACCTACGAGCAGTACTTC. This translates into CASSVLPGQTYEQYF.

The chain uses TRBV3-1 (or the pseudogene TRBV3-2) and TRBJ1-4; D possibly corresponds to TRBD1 (6 bases). V was trimmed by 1 base and J by 4 bases, leaving 7 bases between them. CDR3 length equals 14 residues. Per germline, CDR1 LGHDT and CDR2 YNNKEL (reference sequence). The CDR3 sequence: CASSQGQDNEKLFF. CDR3 DNA: TGTGCCAGCAGCCAAGGACAGGATAATGAAAAACTGTTTTTT.

The chain is built from TRBV20-1 and TRBJ2-3; 10 bases fit TRBD2. J lost 4 bases, V lost 3 bases, and 1 base had no gene match. CDR3 size: 13 residues. The germline gives CDR1 DFQATT, CDR2 SNEGSKA (reference sequence). The DNA of the CDR3 is TGCAGTGCTAGTACTAGCGGGGCAGATACGCAGTATTTT. Protein sequence: CSASTSGADTQYF.

This clone appeared a single time. This chain connects TRBV19 to TRBJ1-5, with D tentatively TRBD1 (6 bases). Deletions cut 2 bases from V and 0 bases from J, with 11 bases between. Germline V gives CDR1 LNHDA, CDR2 SQIVND (reference sequence). The CDR3 has 16 amino acids. The CDR3 sequence: CASSILNRASNQPQHF. DNA for the CDR3: TGTGCCAGTAGTATATTGAACAGGGCTAGCAATCAGCCCCAGCATTTT.

The chain has TRBV7-8 and TRBJ1-1, with 7 bases aligning to TRBD1. V lost 5 bases and J lost 3; bases outside the gene matches: 9. Germline V CDR1 and CDR2: SGHVS, FQNEAQ. There are 15 residues in the CDR3. This CDR3 is CASSPEPGGYTEAFF. The CDR3 DNA is TGTGCCAGCAGCCCCGAACCAGGGGGATACACTGAAGCTTTCTTT.

The genes are TRBV28 and TRBJ1-2; the D gene is possibly TRBD1 (5 bases). Germline V CDR1 and CDR2: MDHEN, SYDVKM. Trimming stripped 3 bases from V and 4 bases from J, with 9 bases between. This CDR3 has 13 amino acids. This CDR3 reads CASSFGGSYGYTF. The CDR3 nucleotides read TGTGCCAGCAGTTTCGGGGGGAGCTATGGCTACACCTTC.

This chain connects TRBV5-4 to TRBJ2-1, with TRBD2 matching over 10 bases. CDR3 length: 17 amino acids. Germline assignment: CDR1 SGHNT and CDR2 YYREEE (reference sequence). V lost 2 bases to trimming and J lost 4 bases; unmatched junction nucleotides: 9. The CDR3 sequence is CASSFAGTSERYNEQFF. The CDR3 nucleotides are TGTGCCAGCAGCTTTGCCGGGACTAGCGAGCGTTACAATGAGCAGTTCTTC. Full variable domain (missing parts from reference TRBV5-4 and TRBJ2-1): ETGVTQSPTHLIKTRGQQVTLRCSSQSGHNTVSWYQQALGQGPQFIFQYYREEENGRGNFPPRFSGLQFPNYSSELNVNALELDDSALYLCASSFAGTSERYNEQFFGPGTRLTVL.

The chain uses TRBV2 and TRBJ1-1; no clear D gene. Germline CDR1 SNHLY, CDR2 FYNNEI. The CDR3 consists of 15 residues. Trimming left V 6 bases short and J 1 base short, with 15 bases between. Here the CDR3 reads CASSAEALPNTEAFF. The DNA for the CDR3 is TGTGCCAGCAGCGCTGAGGCGCTGCCGAACACTGAAGCTTTCTTT.

The gene calls are TRBV30 and TRBJ2-2; D not certain. Germline lookup yields CDR1 GTSNPN and CDR2 SVGIG (reference sequence). The length of the CDR3 is 13 residues. V shed 2 bases and J shed 1 base, with 5 bases lying between them. CDR3 nucleotides: TGTGCCTGGAGTTCTCGGAACACCGGGGAGCTGTTTTTT. This sequence encodes CAWSSRNTGELFF.

This chain joins TRBV18 and TRBJ2-2; the match to TRBD2 covers 7 bases. Germline V gene sequence: CDR1 KGHSH, CDR2 LQKENI. The CDR3 runs to 16 residues. J gave up 0 bases and V 3 bases, and 4 bases lay outside the gene matches. CDR3 nucleotide sequence: TGTGCCAGCTCACCCGCAGGGACTACGAACACCGGGGAGCTGTTTTTT. It yields the protein CASSPAGTTNTGELFF.

This rearrangement joins TRBV7-2 to TRBJ2-1; TRBD2 might be the D (6 bases). This CDR3 comprises 15 residues. V was cut by 5 bases and J by 7 bases, with 18 bases left in between. The germline V gene encodes CDR1 SGHTA and CDR2 FQGNSA. CDR3 coding DNA: TGTGCCAGCAGCCCAGCTTTAGTCGGGAGAAATGAGCAGTTCTTC. Encoded protein: CASSPALVGRNEQFF.

The chain employs TRBV5-1 and TRBJ2-1; D possibly corresponds to TRBD1 (7 bases). The CDR3 runs to 14 residues. Germline V gene data show CDR1 as SGHRS and CDR2 as YFSETQ. V was cut by 0 bases and J by 6 bases, with 10 bases left in between. DNA for the CDR3: TGCGCCAGCAGCTTGGGACAGGGAGGCAATGAGCAGTTCTTC. Amino acid sequence: CASSLGQGGNEQFF.

The gene calls are TRBV7-2 and TRBJ1-2; no clear D. The CDR3 consists of 15 residues. V lost 0 bases to trimming and J lost 3 bases, with 11 bases between them. CDR1 SGHTA and CDR2 FQGNSA come from the germline V gene. The CDR3 spells CASSLALGSHYGYTF. CDR3 sequence (DNA): TGTGCCAGCAGCTTAGCGCTGGGCAGCCACTATGGCTACACCTTC.

The genes are TRBV5-4 and TRBJ2-1, with 11 bases identical to TRBD1. Per germline, CDR1 SGHNT and CDR2 YYREEE (reference sequence). The CDR3 runs 16 residues. The junction had 7 bases not matched to a gene; V was cut back by 4 bases and J by 4 bases. The CDR3 region has the DNA TGTGCCAGCAGCGATGGACAGGGGGCGCGGTACAATGAGCAGTTCTTC. It is translated as CASSDGQGARYNEQFF.

The V and J genes are TRBV19 and TRBJ2-1, with 11 bases that match TRBD2. With 6 bases clipped from V and 0 bases from J, the junction kept 4 bases outside the gene matches. The CDR3 loop spans 16 amino acids. The germline gives CDR1 LNHDA, CDR2 SQIVND (reference sequence). The DNA for the CDR3 is TGTGCCAGTAGGACCGGGACTAGCGGCTCCTACAATGAGCAGTTCTTC. Residues: CASRTGTSGSYNEQFF.

The CDR3 here is CASSAQGRVTEAFF. The CDR3 DNA is TGTGCCAGTAGTGCCCAGGGCCGGGTCACTGAAGCTTTCTTT. V is TRBV19 and J is TRBJ1-1, with D maybe TRBD1 (5 bases). The CDR3 totals 14 residues. Germline V gene sequence: CDR1 LNHDA, CDR2 SQIVND (reference sequence). V lost 5 bases and J lost 4, with 14 bases in between.

The chain couples TRBV5-1 to TRBJ2-1; 8 nucleotides match TRBD1. Trimming cost V 0 bases and J 5 bases; bases outside gene matches: 4. The length of the CDR3 is 15 residues. From germline, CDR1 is SGHRS and CDR2 YFSETQ. CDR3 bases: TGCGCCAGCAGCTTGGAAGGGACAGGCCACAATGAGCAGTTCTTC. It yields the protein CASSLEGTGHNEQFF. The full variable domain, with the rest looked up from reference TRBV5-1 and TRBJ2-1, is KAGVTQTPRYLIKTRGQQVTLSCSPISGHRSVSWYQQTPGQGLQFLFEYFSETQRNKGNFPGRFSGRQFSNSRSEMNVSTLELGDSALYLCASSLEGTGHNEQFFGPGTRLTVL.

J is TRBJ1-1 and V is TRBV11-2; 7 positions agree with TRBD1. Germline V gene data show CDR1 as SGHAT and CDR2 as FQNNGV. V shed 3 bases and J 4 bases; nucleotides not matched to a gene: 8. This CDR3 has 15 residues. The DNA for the CDR3 is TGTGCCAGCAGCTTCGTCCAGGGGGAGGTCACTGAAGCTTTCTTT. Encoded protein: CASSFVQGEVTEAFF.

The chain uses TRBV6-5 and TRBJ2-7, with 8 bases that match TRBD1. J was trimmed by 0 bases and V by 3 bases; bases with no gene match: 7. CDR3 length: 16 residues. Germline CDR1 MNHEY, CDR2 SVGAGI. As DNA, the CDR3 is TGTGCCAGCAGTTATGCCGACAGGGGCACCTCCTACGAGCAGTACTTC. This translates into CASSYADRGTSYEQYF.

The chain uses TRBV28 and TRBJ1-2; no clear D gene. Trimming pared 2 bases from V and 6 bases from J, leaving 13 bases between. CDR1 and CDR2 (germline): MDHEN, SYDVKM. The CDR3 consists of 14 residues. CDR3 protein: CASSLGHHRNGYTF. The CDR3, as DNA: TGTGCCAGCAGTTTAGGGCACCATCGAAATGGCTACACCTTC.

V usage is TRBV6-5 and J usage is TRBJ1-3; 10 bases match TRBD1. With V trimmed by 5 bases and J by 3 bases, 4 bases remained unmatched. This CDR3 has 15 amino acids. In germline, CDR1 is MNHEY, CDR2 SVGAGI. CDR3 nucleotide sequence: TGTGCCAGCAGTCGACAGGGGGCGGGTGGAAACACCATATATTTT. The encoded protein is CASSRQGAGGNTIYF.

The chain uses TRBV3-1 (or the pseudogene TRBV3-2) and TRBJ1-4; no clear D. The CDR3 runs 15 residues. The germline V gene has CDR1 LGHDT and CDR2 YNNKEL (reference sequence). V lost 1 base to trimming and J lost 4 bases, with 10 bases between them. The CDR3 DNA is TGTGCCAGCAGCCAAGTTGGCAGGCTTAATGAAAAACTGTTTTTT. Translating gives CASSQVGRLNEKLFF.

The chain carries TRBV5-4 and TRBJ1-6, with no clear D. This CDR3 has 13 amino acids. Germline V lookup: CDR1 SGHNT, CDR2 YYREEE (reference sequence). V was cut by 4 bases and J by 7 bases, with 9 bases left in between. CDR3 sequence (DNA): TGTGCCAGCAGCCCAACTAGGAATTCACCCCTCCACTTT. Its translation is CASSPTRNSPLHF.